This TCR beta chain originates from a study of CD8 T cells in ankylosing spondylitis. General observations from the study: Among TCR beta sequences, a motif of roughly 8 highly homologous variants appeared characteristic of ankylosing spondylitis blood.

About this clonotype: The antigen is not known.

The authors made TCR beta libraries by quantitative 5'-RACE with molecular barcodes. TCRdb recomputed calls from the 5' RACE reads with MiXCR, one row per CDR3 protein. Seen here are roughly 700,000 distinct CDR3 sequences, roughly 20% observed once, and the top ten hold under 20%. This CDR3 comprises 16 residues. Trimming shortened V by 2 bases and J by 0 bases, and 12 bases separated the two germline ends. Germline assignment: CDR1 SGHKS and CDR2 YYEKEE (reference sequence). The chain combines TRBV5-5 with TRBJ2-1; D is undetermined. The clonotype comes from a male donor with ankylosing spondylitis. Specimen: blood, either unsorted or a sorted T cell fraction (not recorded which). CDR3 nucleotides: TGTGCCAGCAGCTTCTCCGTTTCGAGCTCCTACAATGAGCAGTTCTTC. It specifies CASSFSVSSSYNEQFF.